Listed here are 5 T cell receptor beta chains from one sample, sequenced in a study of T cell clones after liver transplantation. Generated by immunoSEQ multiplex PCR, the TCRdb table keeps only in-frame clones and is missing some. This sample has roughly 17,000 clones, with 80% found just once. Material: CD8+ T cells from blood, obtained less than 50 months after liver transplant. The receptor source for this set is a human patient who received a liver transplant. Some T cells may possibly be graft donor cells.

The chain has TRBV7-2 and TRBJ2-5, with 8 nucleotides matching TRBD2. Per germline, CDR1 SGHTA and CDR2 FQGNSA. The ends lost 5 bases at V and 5 bases at J; junction bases unmatched: 10. The CDR3 is 15 amino acids. The CDR3 spells CASSPEAGVWETQYF. The CDR3, as DNA: TGTGCCAGCAGCCCGGAAGCGGGAGTCTGGGAGACCCAGTACTTC.

Only one count was recorded for this clone. V is TRBV27 and J is TRBJ2-1; 9 nucleotides agree with TRBD2. The V and J ends lost 4 bases and 4 bases, in that order; junction bases with no gene match: 14. Germline V lookup: CDR1 MNHEY, CDR2 SMNVEV (reference sequence). The CDR3 spans 18 residues. The CDR3 DNA follows: TGTGCCAGCAGTTCCTACCAACCGACTAGCGGAAAGTACAATGAGCAGTTCTTC. Translating it yields CASSSYQPTSGKYNEQFF.

This chain links TRBV4-1 with TRBJ2-7, with 10 bases identical to TRBD2. Per the germline V gene, CDR1 is MGHRA and CDR2 is YSYEKL. This CDR3 spans 15 amino acids. V shed 3 bases and J 7 bases; nucleotides not matched to a gene: 9. The CDR3 spells CASSHRVAGGDEQYF. CDR3 nucleotides: TGCGCCAGCAGCCATAGGGTAGCGGGAGGAGATGAGCAGTACTTC.

As for this clone: Different DNA sequences within this sample yield the same CDR3. The genes are TRBV6-5 and TRBJ2-7; the D gene is possibly TRBD2 (5 bases). Trimming removed 0 bases from V and 6 bases from J, with 9 bases in between. The CDR3 loop spans 13 amino acids. Germline CDR1 reads MNHEY; CDR2 reads SVGAGI. The CDR3 here is CASSYSPGGEQYF. DNA for the CDR3: TGTGCCAGCAGTTACTCTCCAGGAGGCGAGCAGTACTTC.

To note about this clone: An end of the junction does not agree with germline; a read error may underlie this. The V gene is TRBV7-7, the J gene TRBJ1-5, with no clear D. Germline values: CDR1 SSHAT, CDR2 FNYEAQ (reference sequence). This CDR3 has 13 residues. CDR3 in amino acids: CASSFRPRWPQHF. The CDR3 DNA reads as TGTGCTAGCAGCTTTAGACCCAGGTGGCCCCAGCATTTT.